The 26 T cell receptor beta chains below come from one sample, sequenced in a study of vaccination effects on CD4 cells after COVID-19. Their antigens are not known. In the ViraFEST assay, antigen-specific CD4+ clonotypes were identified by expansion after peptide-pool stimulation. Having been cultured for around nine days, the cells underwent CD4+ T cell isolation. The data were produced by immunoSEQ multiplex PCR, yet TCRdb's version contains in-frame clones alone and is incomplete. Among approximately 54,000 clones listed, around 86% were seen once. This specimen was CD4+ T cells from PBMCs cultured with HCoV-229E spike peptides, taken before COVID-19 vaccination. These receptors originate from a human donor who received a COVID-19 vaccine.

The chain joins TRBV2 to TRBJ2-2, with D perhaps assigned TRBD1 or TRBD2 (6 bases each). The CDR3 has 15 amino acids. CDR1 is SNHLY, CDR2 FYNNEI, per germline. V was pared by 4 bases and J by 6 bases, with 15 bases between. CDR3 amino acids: CASSAEGGRAGELFF. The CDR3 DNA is TGTGCCAGCAGTGCGGAGGGGGGACGTGCCGGGGAGCTGTTTTTT.

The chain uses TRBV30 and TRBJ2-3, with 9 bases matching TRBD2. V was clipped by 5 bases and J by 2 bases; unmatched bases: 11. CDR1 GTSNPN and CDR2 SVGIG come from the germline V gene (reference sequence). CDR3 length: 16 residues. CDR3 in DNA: TGTGCCTGGTGTTTACAAAGGACTAGCGCCACAGATACGCAGTATTTT. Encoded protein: CAWCLQRTSATDTQYF.

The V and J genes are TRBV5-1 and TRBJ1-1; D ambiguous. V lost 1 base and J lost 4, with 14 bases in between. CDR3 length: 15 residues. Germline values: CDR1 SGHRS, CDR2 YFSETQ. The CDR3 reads CASSLTSGSSTEAFF. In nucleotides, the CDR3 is TGCGCCAGCAGCTTGACCTCAGGTTCTTCCACTGAAGCTTTCTTT.

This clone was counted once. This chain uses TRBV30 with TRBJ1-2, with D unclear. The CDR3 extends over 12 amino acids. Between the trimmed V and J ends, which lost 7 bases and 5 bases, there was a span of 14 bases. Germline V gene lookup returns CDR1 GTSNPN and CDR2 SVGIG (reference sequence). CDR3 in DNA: TGTGCCTTTTCTAGGGTTGGGTATGGCTACACCTTC. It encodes CAFSRVGYGYTF.

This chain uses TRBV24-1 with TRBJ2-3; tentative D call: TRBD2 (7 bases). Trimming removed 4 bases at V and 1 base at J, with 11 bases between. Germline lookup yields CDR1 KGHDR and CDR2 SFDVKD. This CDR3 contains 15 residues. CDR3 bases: TGTGCCACCAGTGACTCGGGGGGCCGCACAGATACGCAGTATTTT. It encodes CATSDSGGRTDTQYF.

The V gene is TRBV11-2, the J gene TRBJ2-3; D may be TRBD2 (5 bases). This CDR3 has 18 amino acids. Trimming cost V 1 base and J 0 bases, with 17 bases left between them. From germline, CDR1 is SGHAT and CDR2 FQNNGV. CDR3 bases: TGTGCCAGCAGCTTAGGGAGTAGCGTAAGTTCTAGCACAGATACGCAGTATTTT. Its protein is CASSLGSSVSSSTDTQYF.

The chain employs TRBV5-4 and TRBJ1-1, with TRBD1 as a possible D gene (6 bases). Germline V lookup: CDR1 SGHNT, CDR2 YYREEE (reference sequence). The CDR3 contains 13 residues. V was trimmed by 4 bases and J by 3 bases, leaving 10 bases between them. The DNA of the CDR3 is TGTGCCAGCAGCACAGACAGGCACACTGAAGCTTTCTTT. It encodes CASSTDRHTEAFF.

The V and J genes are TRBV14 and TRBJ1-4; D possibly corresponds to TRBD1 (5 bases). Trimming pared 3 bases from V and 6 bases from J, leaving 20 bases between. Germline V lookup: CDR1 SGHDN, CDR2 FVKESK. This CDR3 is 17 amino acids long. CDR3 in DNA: TGTGCCAGCAGCCAGAGGCAGATCCGGGACCCAGATGAAAAACTGTTTTTT. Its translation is CASSQRQIRDPDEKLFF.

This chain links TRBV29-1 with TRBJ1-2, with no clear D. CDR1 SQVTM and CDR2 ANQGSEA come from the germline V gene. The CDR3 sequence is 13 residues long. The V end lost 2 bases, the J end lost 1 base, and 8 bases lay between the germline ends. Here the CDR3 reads CSVERLFNYGYTF. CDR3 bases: TGCAGCGTTGAAAGACTCTTTAACTATGGCTACACCTTC.

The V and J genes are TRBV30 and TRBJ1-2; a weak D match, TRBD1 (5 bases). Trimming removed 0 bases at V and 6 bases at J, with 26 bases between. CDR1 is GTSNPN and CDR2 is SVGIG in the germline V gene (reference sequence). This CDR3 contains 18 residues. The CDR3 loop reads CAWSVSVVQDRSKNGYTF. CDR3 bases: TGTGCCTGGAGTGTTTCGGTAGTACAGGATCGGAGCAAGAATGGCTACACCTTC.

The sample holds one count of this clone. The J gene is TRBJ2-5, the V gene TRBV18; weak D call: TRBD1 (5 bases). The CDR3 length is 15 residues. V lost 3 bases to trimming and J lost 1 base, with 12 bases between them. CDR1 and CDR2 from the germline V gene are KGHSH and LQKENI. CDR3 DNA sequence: TGTGCCAGCTCACCTGGGGCAGTCGGCCAAGAGACCCAGTACTTC. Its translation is CASSPGAVGQETQYF.

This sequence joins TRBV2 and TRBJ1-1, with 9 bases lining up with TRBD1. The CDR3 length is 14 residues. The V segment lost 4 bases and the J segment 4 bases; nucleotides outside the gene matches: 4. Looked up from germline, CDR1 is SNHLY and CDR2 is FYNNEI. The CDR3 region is CASSGQGGATEAFF. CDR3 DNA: TGTGCCAGCAGTGGACAGGGGGGAGCCACTGAAGCTTTCTTT.

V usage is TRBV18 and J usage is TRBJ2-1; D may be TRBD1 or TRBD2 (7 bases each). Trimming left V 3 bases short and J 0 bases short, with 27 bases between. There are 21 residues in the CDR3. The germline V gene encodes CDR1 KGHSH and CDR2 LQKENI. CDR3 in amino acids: CASSPTGTGASGPTSYNEQFF. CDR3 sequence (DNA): TGTGCCAGCTCACCGACAGGGACCGGGGCTAGCGGACCTACCTCCTACAATGAGCAGTTCTTC.

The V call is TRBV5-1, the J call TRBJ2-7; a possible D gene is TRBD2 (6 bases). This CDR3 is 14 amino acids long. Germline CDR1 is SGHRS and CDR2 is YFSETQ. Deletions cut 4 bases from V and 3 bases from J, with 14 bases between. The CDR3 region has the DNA TGCGCCAGCAGCCTCTCTCCGGGAGACTACGAGCAGTACGTC. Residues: CASSLSPGDYEQYV.

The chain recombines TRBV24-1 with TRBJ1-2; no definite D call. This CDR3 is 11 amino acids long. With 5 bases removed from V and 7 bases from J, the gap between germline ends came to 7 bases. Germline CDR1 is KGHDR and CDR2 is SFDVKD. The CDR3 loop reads CATSALSGYTF. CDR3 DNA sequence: TGTGCCACCAGTGCTCTCAGTGGCTACACCTTC.

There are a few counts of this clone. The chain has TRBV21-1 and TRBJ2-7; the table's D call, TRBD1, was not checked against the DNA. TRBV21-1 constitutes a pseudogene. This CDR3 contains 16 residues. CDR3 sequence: CASSKDSGGHSVEQYV. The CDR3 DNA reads TGTGCCAGCAGCAAAGATTCAGGGGGCCACTCCGTCGAGCAGTACGTC.

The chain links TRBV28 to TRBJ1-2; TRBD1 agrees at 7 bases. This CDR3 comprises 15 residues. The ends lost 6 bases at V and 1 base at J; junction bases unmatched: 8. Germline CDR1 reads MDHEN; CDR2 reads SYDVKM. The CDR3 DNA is TGTGCCAGCAGGGGGACAGACGCAGATAACTATGGCTACACCTTC. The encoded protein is CASRGTDADNYGYTF.

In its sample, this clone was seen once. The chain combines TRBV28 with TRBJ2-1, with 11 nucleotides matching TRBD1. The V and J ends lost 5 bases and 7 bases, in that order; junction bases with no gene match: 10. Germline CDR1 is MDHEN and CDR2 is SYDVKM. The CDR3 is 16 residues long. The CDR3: CASSLGGTGGLNEQFF. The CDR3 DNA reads TGTGCCAGCAGTCTCGGAGGGACAGGGGGACTGAATGAGCAGTTCTTC.

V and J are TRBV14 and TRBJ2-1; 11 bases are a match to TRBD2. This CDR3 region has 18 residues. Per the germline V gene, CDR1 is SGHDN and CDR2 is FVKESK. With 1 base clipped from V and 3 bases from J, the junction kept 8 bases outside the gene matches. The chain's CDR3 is CASSQVPRLAGFYNEQFF. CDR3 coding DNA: TGTGCCAGCAGCCAAGTCCCCCGACTAGCGGGGTTCTACAATGAGCAGTTCTTC.

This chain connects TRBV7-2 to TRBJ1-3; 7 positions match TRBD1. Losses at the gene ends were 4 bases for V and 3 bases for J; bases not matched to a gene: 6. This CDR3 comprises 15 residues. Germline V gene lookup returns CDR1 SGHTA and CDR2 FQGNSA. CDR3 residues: CASSSQTGLGNTIYF. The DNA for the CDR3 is TGTGCCAGCAGCTCCCAGACAGGGCTTGGAAACACCATATATTTT.

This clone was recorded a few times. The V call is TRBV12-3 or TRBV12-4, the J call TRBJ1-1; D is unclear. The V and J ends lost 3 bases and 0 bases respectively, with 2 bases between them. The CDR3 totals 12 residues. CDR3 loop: CASSFVNTEAFF. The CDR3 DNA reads TGTGCCAGCAGTTTCGTGAACACTGAAGCTTTCTTT.

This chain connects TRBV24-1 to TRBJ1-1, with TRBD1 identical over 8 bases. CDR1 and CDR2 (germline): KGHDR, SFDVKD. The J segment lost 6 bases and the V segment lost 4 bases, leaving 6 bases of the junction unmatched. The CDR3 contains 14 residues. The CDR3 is CATSDPGGASEAFF. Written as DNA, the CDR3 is TGTGCCACCAGTGACCCAGGGGGCGCTTCTGAAGCTTTCTTT.

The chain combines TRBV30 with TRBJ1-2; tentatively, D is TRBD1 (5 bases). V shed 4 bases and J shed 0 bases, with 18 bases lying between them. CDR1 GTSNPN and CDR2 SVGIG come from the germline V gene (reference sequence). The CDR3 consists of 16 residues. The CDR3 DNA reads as TGTGCCTGGAATACGTTGAGGGGCAGCACTAACTATGGCTACACCTTC. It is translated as CAWNTLRGSTNYGYTF.

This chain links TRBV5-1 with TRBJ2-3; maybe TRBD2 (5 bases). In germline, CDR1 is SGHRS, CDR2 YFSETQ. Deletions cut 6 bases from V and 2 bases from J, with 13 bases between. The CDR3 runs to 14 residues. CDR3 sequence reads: CASTSGVSTDTQYF. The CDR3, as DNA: TGCGCCAGCACCTCCGGGGTTTCCACAGATACGCAGTATTTT.

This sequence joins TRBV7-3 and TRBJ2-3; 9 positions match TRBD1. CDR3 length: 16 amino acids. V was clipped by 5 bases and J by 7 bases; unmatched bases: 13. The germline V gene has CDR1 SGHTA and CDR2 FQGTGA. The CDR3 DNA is TGTGCCAGCAGCATTCGGAGGGGGGACAGGGAACATACGCAGTATTTT. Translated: CASSIRRGDREHTQYF.

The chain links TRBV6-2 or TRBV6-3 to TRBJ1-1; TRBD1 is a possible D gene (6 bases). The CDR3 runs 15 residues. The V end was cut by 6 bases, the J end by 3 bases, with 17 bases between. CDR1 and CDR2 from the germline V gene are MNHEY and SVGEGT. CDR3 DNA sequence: TGTGCCAGCAGCCCTTCTGGGGGGCAATACACTGAAGCTTTCTTT. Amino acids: CASSPSGGQYTEAFF.